What follows are 2 T cell receptor beta chains derived from one specimen sequenced in a study of low-dose radiotherapy and immunotherapy resistance in tumors. Gene-specific TRAV and TRBV primers were used for first-strand cDNA, covering alpha and beta chains. TCRs underwent 20 PCR cycles of amplification with a constant-region primer and V-primer adapter. In TCRdb, the reads were re-called with MiXCR into one record per CDR3 protein. The table lists tens of thousands of distinct CDR3 sequences, 25% of them singletons. Time point specified: before trial treatment. The sequencing here drew on PBMCs, taken before treatment. The receptors come from a male donor with prostate cancer.

J is TRBJ2-7 and V is TRBV28, with D possibly being TRBD2 (5 bases). The germline V and J ends were trimmed by 1 base and 5 bases, with 12 bases remaining between them. Germline lookup yields CDR1 MDHEN and CDR2 SYDVKM. The CDR3 has 14 amino acids. This CDR3 is CASSLYSGFNEQYF. CDR3 sequence (DNA): TGTGCCAGCAGTTTATACTCGGGGTTCAACGAGCAGTACTTC.

The V call is TRBV6-5, the J call TRBJ2-5; a possible D gene is TRBD2 (5 bases). CDR3 length: 13 amino acids. V was pared by 5 bases and J by 5 bases, with 12 bases between. Germline V lookup: CDR1 MNHEY, CDR2 SVGAGI. CDR3 loop: CASSPTRGETQYF. CDR3 in DNA: TGTGCCAGCAGTCCGACCCGAGGGGAGACCCAGTACTTC.